This T cell receptor (beta chain) was sequenced during a study of blood T cell repertoires in COVID-19. Study at large: COVID-19 samples, acute and convalescent, were from the United States, Italy and Spain.

The CDR3 extends over 13 amino acids. Trimming removed 8 bases at V and 1 base at J, with 11 bases between. The protocol was immunoSEQ multiplex PCR, while the TCRdb copy is restricted to in-frame clones and leaves out a portion. The sample shows 200,000 to 250,000 clones, around 80% of them seen only once. The sample was peripheral blood. The TCR was taken from a woman aged 40 to 55 with acute or convalescent COVID-19. V is TRBV23-1 and J is TRBJ1-1; D is perhaps TRBD1 (5 bases). TRBV23-1 counts as an open reading frame of uncertain function. The chain's CDR3 is CASPGGGNTEAFF. In DNA form, the CDR3 reads TGCGCCAGCCCCGGGGGGGGGAACACTGAAGCTTTCTTT.